Here is one TCR beta chain with its context. Antigen specificity is unknown. The record originates from a study of cytomegalovirus exposure and HLA in healthy donors. Whole-study results and caveats: Three CMV-associated chains proved CMV antigen-specific in vitro.

Data came from immunoSEQ multiplex PCR; TCRdb stores just in-frame clones and leaves some out. The sample lists some 120,000 clones, about 88% seen once, with about 1.5% in the top ten. The CDR3 consists of 14 residues. CDR1 MNHEY and CDR2 SVGAGI come from the germline V gene. Trimming took 0 bases from V and 15 from J; bases not matched to a gene: 8. The sequencing sample was made of PBMCs. The chain joins TRBV6-5 to TRBJ1-6; 7 bases map to TRBD1. This clonotype was sampled from a man aged 25 to 40 in good health and CMV-seronegative. The CDR3 nucleotides are TGTGCCAGCAGTTACTCGGGGACAGTCGACCGCCTCCACTTT. Translated: CASSYSGTVDRLHF.